A selection of T cell receptor beta chains follows, all from one sample in a study of blood T cell repertoires in COVID-19. Method: immunoSEQ multiplex PCR; TCRdb's copy keeps in-frame clones and lacks some. The sample consists of 45,000 or so clones, more than 75% of them appearing once. The sample consisted of peripheral blood. These receptors were obtained from an elderly woman with COVID-19, enrolled during active disease. Both conserved end residues are part of each CDR3. Fields, in order: V gene, J gene, CDR3 protein.

TRBV7-8	TRBJ2-5	CAAAGNGETQYF
TRBV27	TRBJ1-5	CASSLLAGRGQPQHF
TRBV2	TRBJ2-3	CASSESIRTDTQYF
TRBV6-2/TRBV6-3	TRBJ2-1	CASSYPLASGGRDEQFF
TRBV2	TRBJ1-1	CASSDVGTYQKGAFASEAFF
TRBV7-8	TRBJ1-5	CASSLPQGQGGIPNQPQHF
TRBV13	TRBJ1-1	CASSPRGLTNTEAFF
TRBV19	TRBJ1-2	CASSTRHRATNYGYTF
TRBV6-5	TRBJ1-4	CASSLQSTNEKLFF
TRBV5-1	TRBJ2-1	CASSFRTSGGVLHEQFF
TRBV19	TRBJ2-1	CATQEYNEQFF
TRBV18	TRBJ1-1	CASSFSGLGANTEAFF
TRBV5-6	TRBJ2-7	CASSLGGTTYEQYF
TRBV9	TRBJ1-5	CASSVVLGHKHSNQPQHF